The present T cell receptor (beta chain) was sequenced within a study of shared clonotypes between healthy human individuals. Whole-study findings and limits: Sorted-subset samples were not fully sequenced, rarefaction indicated. Only a few donors were included, so the genetic and exposure-history diversity represented was limited. Only blood was sampled; tissue repertoires likely differ. Generally, naive subsets (rather than memory subsets) showed larger estimated richness.

TCRdb's copy holds only in-frame clones and misses some; the assay was immunoSEQ multiplex PCR. The sample carries some 2.1 million clones, over 85% recorded once. With respect to this clone: Antigen specificity is unknown.

The germline gives CDR1 GTSNPN, CDR2 SVGIG (reference sequence). The J segment lost 7 bases and the V segment lost 3 bases, leaving 9 bases of the junction unmatched. The CDR3 is made up of 14 amino acids. The chain recombines TRBV30 with TRBJ2-3, with 8 bases lining up with TRBD2. Sequencing used naive CD4+ T cells sorted from blood. This sample's subset: CD45RA+ positively selected. This clonotype was sampled from a young man in good health. Written as DNA, the CDR3 is TGTGCCTGGAGCCCCGGGACTAGTCGGTATACGCAGTATTTT. Translated, it gives CAWSPGTSRYTQYF.